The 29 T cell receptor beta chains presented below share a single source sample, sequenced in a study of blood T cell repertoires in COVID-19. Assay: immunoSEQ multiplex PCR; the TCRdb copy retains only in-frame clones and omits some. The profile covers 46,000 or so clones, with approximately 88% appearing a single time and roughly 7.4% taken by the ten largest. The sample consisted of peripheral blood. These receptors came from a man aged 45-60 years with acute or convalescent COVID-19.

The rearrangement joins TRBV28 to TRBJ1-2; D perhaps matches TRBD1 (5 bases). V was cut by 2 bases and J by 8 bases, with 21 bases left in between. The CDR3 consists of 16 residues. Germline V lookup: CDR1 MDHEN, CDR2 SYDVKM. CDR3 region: CASSLPLLGEEGGYTF. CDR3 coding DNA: TGTGCCAGCAGTTTACCCCTTTTGGGGGAGGAGGGCGGCTACACCTTC.

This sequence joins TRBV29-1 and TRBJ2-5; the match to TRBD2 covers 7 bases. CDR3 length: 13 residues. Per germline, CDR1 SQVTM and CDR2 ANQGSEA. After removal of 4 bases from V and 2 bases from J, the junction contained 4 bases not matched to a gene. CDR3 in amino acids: CSVAGGIQETQYF. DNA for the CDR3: TGCAGCGTTGCCGGGGGGATACAAGAGACCCAGTACTTC.

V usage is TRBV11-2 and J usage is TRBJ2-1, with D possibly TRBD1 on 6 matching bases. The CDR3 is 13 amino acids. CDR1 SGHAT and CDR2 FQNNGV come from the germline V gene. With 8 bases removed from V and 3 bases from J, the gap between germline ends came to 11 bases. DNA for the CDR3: TGTGCCAGCGGTTTGACAGGCTACAATGAGCAGTTCTTC. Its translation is CASGLTGYNEQFF.

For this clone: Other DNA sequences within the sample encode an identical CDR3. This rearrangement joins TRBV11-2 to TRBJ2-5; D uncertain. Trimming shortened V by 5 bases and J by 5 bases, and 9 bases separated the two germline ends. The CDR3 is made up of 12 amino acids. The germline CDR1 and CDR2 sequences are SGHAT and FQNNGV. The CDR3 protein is CASSLVGETQYF. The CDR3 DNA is TGTGCCAGCAGCCTCGTCGGGGAGACCCAGTACTTC.

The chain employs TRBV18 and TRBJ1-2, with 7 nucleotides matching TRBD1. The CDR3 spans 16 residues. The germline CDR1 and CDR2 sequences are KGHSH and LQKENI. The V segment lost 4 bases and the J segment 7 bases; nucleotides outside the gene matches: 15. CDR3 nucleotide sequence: TGTGCCAGCTCACAGGGTCGAACAGGGGAGTGGCGTGGCTACACCTTC. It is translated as CASSQGRTGEWRGYTF.

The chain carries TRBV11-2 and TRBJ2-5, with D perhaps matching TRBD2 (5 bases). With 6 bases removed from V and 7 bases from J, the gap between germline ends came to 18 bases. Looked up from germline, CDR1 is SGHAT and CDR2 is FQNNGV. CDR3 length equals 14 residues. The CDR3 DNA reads TGTGCCAGCAGTACTGGGAGAGGTGTCGGGACCCAGTACTTC. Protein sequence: CASSTGRGVGTQYF. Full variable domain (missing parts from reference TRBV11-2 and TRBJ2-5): EAGVAQSPRYKIIEKRQSVAFWCNPISGHATLYWYQQILGQGPKLLIQFQNNGVVDDSQLPKDRFSAERLKGVDSTLKIQPAKLEDSAVYLCASSTGRGVGTQYFGPGTRLLVL.

Here the CDR3 reads CASSIGQGREAFF. The CDR3 nucleotides read TGTGCCAGCTCAATCGGGCAGGGGCGTGAAGCTTTCTTT. The rearrangement uses TRBV18 and TRBJ1-1; maybe TRBD1 (6 bases). CDR1 and CDR2 from the germline V gene are KGHSH and LQKENI. The V gene lost 5 bases and the J gene lost 7 bases, with 14 bases spanning the gap. CDR3 length: 13 residues.

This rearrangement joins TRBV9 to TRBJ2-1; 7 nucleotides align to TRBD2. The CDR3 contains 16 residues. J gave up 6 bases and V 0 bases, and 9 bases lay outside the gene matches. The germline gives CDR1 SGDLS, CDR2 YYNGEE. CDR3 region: CASSVGTGGLGNEQFF. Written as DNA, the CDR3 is TGTGCCAGCAGCGTAGGGACGGGAGGTCTTGGCAATGAGCAGTTCTTC.

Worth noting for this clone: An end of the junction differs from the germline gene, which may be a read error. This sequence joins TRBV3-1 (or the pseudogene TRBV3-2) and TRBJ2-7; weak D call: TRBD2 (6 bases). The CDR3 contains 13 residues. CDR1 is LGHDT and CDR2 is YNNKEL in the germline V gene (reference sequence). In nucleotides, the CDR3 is TGTGCCAGCAGCCCGGGGGTGGCCTACGAGCAGTGCTTC. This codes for CASSPGVAYEQCF.

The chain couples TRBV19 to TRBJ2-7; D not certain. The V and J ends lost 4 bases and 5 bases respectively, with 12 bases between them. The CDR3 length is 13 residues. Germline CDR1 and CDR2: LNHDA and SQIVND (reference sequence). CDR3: CASSSNLRNEQYF. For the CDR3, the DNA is TGTGCCAGTAGTAGCAACCTGAGGAACGAGCAGTACTTC.

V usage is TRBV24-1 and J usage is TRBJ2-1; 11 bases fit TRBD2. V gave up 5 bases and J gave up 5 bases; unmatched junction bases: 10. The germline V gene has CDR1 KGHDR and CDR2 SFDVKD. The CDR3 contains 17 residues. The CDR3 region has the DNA TGTGCCACCAGTGGCATACTAGCGGGAGTTGGAGACAATGAGCAGTTCTTC. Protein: CATSGILAGVGDNEQFF.

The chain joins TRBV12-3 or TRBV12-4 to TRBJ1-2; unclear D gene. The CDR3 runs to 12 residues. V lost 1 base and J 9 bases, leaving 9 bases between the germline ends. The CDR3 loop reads CASSLEWSSYTF. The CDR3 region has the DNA TGTGCCAGCAGTTTAGAGTGGAGCAGCTACACCTTC.

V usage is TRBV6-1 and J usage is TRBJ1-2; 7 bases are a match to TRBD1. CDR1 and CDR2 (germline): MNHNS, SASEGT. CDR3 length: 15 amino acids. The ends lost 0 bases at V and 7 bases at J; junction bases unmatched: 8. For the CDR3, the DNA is TGTGCCAGCAGTGAAGCCATGGACAGGTTCTCTGGCTACACCTTC. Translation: CASSEAMDRFSGYTF.

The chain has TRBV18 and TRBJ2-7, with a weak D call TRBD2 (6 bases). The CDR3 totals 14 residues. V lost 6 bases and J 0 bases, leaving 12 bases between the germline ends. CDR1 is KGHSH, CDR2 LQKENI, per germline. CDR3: CASSRGTASYEQYF. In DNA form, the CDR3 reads TGTGCCAGCTCTCGCGGGACGGCCTCCTACGAGCAGTACTTC. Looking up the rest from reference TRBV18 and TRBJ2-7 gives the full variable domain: NAGVMQNPRHLVRRRGQEARLRCSPMKGHSHVYWYRQLPEEGLKFMVYLQKENIIDESGMPKERFSAEFPKEGPSILRIQQVVRGDSAAYFCASSRGTASYEQYFGPGTRLTVT.

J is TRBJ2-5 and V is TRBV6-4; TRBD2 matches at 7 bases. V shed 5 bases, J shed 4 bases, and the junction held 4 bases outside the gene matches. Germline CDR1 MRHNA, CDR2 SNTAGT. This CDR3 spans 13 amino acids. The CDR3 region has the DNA TGTGCCAGCAGTCGTAGGGAGGGAGAGACCCAGTACTTC. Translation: CASSRREGETQYF.

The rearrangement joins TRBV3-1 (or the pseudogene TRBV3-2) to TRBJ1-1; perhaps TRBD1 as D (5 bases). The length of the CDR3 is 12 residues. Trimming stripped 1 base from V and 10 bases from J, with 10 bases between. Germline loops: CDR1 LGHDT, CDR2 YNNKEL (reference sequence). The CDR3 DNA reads TGTGCCAGCAGCCAAGCCGAAGGGGTAGCTTTCTTT. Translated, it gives CASSQAEGVAFF.

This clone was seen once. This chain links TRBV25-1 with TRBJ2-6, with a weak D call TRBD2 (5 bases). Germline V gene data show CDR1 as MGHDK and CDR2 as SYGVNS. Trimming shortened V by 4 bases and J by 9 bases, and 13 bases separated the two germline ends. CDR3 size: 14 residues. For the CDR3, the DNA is TGTGCCAGCAGTGGCCCCCGGGGTGGCAACGTCCTGACTTTC. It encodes CASSGPRGGNVLTF.

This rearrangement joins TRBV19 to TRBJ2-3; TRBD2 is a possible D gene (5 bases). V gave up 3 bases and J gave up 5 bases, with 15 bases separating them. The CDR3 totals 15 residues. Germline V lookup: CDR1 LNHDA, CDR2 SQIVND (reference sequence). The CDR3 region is CASSISARAGDTQYF. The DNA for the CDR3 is TGTGCCAGTAGTATCTCGGCACGGGCGGGAGATACGCAGTATTTT.

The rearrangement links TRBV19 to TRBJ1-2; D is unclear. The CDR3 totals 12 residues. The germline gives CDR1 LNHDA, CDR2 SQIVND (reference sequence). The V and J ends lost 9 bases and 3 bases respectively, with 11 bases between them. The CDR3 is CASLAGDYGYTF. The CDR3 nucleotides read TGTGCCAGCCTGGCCGGAGACTATGGCTACACCTTC.

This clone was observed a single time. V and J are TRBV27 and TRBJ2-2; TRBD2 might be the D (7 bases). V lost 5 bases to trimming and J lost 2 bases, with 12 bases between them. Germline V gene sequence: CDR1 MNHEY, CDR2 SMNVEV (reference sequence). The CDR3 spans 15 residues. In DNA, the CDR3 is TGTGCCAGCAGTGTGAGGGGGGGAAACACCGGGGAGCTGTTTTTT. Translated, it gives CASSVRGGNTGELFF.

Here the CDR3 DNA reads TGTGCCAGTAGTGTAACCACAGGGGTCTATGGCTACACCTTC. Its translation: CASSVTTGVYGYTF. The J gene is TRBJ1-2, the V gene TRBV19; 7 bases match TRBD1. V shed 5 bases, J shed 4 bases, and the junction held 7 bases outside the gene matches. The germline CDR1 and CDR2 sequences are LNHDA and SQIVND (reference sequence). CDR3 length: 14 amino acids.

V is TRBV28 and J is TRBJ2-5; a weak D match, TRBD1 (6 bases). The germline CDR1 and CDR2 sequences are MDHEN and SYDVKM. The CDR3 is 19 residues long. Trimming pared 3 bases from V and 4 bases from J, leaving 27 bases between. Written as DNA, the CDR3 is TGTGCCAGCAGTTTGGATTTCCTACGACAGGCCACGTCTAGAGAGACCCAGTACTTC. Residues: CASSLDFLRQATSRETQYF.

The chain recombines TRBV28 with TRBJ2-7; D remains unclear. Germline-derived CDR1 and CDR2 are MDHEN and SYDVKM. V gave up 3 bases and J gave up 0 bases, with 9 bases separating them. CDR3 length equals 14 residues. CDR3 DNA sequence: TGTGCCAGCAGTTTGATGAGTAGCTCCTACGAGCAGTACTTC. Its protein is CASSLMSSSYEQYF.

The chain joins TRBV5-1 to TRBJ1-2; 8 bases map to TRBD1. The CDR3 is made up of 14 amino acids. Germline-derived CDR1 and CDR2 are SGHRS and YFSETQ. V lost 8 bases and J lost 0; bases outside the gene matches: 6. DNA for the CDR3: TGCGCCAGTGGACAGGGCCTAGCTAACTATGGCTACACCTTC. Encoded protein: CASGQGLANYGYTF. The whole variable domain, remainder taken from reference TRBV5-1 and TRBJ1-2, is KAGVTQTPRYLIKTRGQQVTLSCSPISGHRSVSWYQQTPGQGLQFLFEYFSETQRNKGNFPGRFSGRQFSNSRSEMNVSTLELGDSALYLCASGQGLANYGYTFGSGTRLTVV.

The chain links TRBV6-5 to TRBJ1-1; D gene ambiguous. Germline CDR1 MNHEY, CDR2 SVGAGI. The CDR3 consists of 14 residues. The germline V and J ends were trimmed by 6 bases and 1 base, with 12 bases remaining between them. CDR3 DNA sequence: TGTGCCAGCAGACCCTACCTTCGGAACACTGAAGCTTTCTTT. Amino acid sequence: CASRPYLRNTEAFF.

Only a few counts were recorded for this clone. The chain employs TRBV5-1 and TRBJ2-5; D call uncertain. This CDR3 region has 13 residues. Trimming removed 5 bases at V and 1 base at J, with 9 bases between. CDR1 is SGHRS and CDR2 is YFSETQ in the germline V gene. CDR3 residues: CASSVDTQETQYF. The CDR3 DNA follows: TGCGCCAGCAGTGTAGATACCCAAGAGACCCAGTACTTC.

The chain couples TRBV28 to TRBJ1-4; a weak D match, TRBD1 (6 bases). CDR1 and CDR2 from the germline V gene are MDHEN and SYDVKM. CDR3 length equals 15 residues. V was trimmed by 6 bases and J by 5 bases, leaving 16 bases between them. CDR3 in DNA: TGTGCCAGCAGGCAACCGGGACACGAAAATGAAAAACTGTTTTTT. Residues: CASRQPGHENEKLFF.

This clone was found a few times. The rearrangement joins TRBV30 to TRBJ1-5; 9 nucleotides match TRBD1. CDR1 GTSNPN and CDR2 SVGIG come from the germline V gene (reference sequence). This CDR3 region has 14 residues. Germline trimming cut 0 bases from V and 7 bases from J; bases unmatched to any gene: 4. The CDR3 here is CAWSVGQGFQPQHF. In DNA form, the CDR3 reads TGTGCCTGGAGTGTTGGACAGGGGTTCCAGCCCCAGCATTTT.

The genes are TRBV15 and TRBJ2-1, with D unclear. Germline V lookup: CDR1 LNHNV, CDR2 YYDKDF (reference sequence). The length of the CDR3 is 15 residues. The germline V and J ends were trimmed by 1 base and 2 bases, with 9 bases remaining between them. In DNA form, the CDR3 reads TGTGCCACCAGCAGAGGCGGTGACGCCTACAATGAGCAGTTCTTC. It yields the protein CATSRGGDAYNEQFF. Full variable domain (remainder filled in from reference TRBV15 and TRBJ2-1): DAMVIQNPRYQVTQFGKPVTLSCSQTLNHNVMYWYQQKSSQAPKLLFHYYDKDFNNEADTPDNFQSRRPNTSFCFLDIRSPGLGDTAMYLCATSRGGDAYNEQFFGPGTRLTVL.